The entry below describes one T cell receptor (beta chain). The data originate from a study of cytomegalovirus exposure and HLA in healthy donors. As for the study in general: Per a later analysis, the roughly 680 first-cohort and some 110 validation repertoires shared one platform.

Assay: immunoSEQ multiplex PCR; the TCRdb copy retains only in-frame clones and omits some. Of some 320,000 clones in the sample, around 87% were seen once. This receptor was obtained from a woman aged 25 to 39 in good health and CMV-seropositive. The specimen was PBMCs.

CDR3 DNA: TGCGCCAGCAGCCAAGGCGATATGCACGAGCAGTACTTC. Protein: CASSQGDMHEQYF. The J gene is TRBJ2-7, the V gene TRBV5-1; D is unresolved. From germline, CDR1 is SGHRS and CDR2 YFSETQ. This CDR3 region has 13 residues. V shed 4 bases and J shed 5 bases, with 13 bases lying between them.